This note documents a single T cell receptor beta chain sequence. The record originates from a study of CD8 T cells in Susac syndrome. Across the study: Patients with Susac syndrome were therapy-naive, on corticosteroids, or on intravenous immunoglobulin alone at the time that blood was drawn.

Recently defined diagnostic criteria classed the Susac syndrome patients as definite or probable. In contrast to the negatively isolated CD8+ and CD4+ T cells, TEMRA cells were FACS-enriched. The germline V and J ends were trimmed by 0 bases and 0 bases, with 9 bases remaining between them. CDR3 size: 15 residues. In germline, CDR1 is MGHRA, CDR2 YSYEKL. Reverse transcription of 0.5 to 1 ug RNA was performed with random hexamers. The TCR beta CDR3 was amplified by immunoSEQ multiplex PCR across 54 Vbeta, 13 Jbeta. TCRdb processed the immunoSEQ multiplex PCR reads anew with MiXCR; each CDR3 protein has one entry. The table has approximately 79,000 distinct CDR3 sequences, approximately 93% seen once; the top ten hold 0.35% to 0.5%.

The sample was CD8+ T cells from PBMCs. V and J are TRBV4-1 and TRBJ2-7; weak D call: TRBD2 (5 bases). The TCR originated in a human donor with Susac syndrome. CDR3 in amino acids: CASSQDAGLSYEQYF. Written as DNA, the CDR3 is TGCGCCAGCAGCCAAGACGCGGGCCTCTCCTACGAGCAGTACTTC.